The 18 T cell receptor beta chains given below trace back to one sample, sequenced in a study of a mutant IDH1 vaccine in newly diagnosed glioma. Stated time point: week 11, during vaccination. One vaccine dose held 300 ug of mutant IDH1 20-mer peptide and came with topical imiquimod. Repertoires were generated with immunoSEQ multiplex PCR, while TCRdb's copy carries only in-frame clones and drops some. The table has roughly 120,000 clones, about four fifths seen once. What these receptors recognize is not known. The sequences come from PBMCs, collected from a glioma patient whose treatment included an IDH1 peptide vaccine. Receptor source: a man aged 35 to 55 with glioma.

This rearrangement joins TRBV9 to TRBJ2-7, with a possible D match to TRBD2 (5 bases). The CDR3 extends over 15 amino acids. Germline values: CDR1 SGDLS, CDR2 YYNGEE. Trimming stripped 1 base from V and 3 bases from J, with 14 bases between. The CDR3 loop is CASSVSGNSGYEQYF. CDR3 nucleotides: TGTGCCAGCAGCGTATCCGGGAACTCTGGCTACGAGCAGTACTTC.

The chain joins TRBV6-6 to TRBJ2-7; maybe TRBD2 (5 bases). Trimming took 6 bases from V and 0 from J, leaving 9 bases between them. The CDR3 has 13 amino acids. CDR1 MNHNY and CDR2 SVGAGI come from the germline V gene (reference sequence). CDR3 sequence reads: CASSFGDSYEQYF. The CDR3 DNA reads TGTGCCAGCAGCTTCGGGGACTCCTACGAGCAGTACTTC.

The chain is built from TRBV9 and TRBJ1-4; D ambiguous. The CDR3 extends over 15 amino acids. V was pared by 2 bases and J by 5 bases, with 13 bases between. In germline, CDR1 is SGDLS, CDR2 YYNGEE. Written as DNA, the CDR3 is TGTGCCAGCAGCGTCGGAGAGGGCCTAAATGAAAAACTGTTTTTT. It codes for CASSVGEGLNEKLFF.

CDR3 in amino acids: CASSLRGGTYNEQFF. DNA for the CDR3: TGTGCCAGCAGTCTGAGAGGGGGAACCTACAATGAGCAGTTCTTC. The gene calls are TRBV6-1 and TRBJ2-1, with D tentatively TRBD1 (6 bases). The CDR3 has 15 residues. Germline-derived CDR1 and CDR2 are MNHNS and SASEGT. The V gene lost 5 bases and the J gene lost 2 bases, with 13 bases spanning the gap.

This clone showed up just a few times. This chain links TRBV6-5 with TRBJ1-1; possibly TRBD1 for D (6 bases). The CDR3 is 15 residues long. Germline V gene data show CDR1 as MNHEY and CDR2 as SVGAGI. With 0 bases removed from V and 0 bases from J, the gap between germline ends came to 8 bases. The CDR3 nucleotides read TGTGCCAGCAGTTACTCCCAGGGGATGAACACTGAAGCTTTCTTT. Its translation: CASSYSQGMNTEAFF.

This CDR3 reads CASALTGAHEQYF. The CDR3 coding sequence is TGCGCCAGCGCTCTGACAGGGGCGCACGAGCAGTACTTC. J is TRBJ2-7 and V is TRBV5-1, with 8 bases matching TRBD1. This CDR3 contains 13 residues. The V gene end was trimmed by 7 bases and the J gene end by 5 bases; junction bases not matched to a gene: 8. CDR1 and CDR2 (germline): SGHRS, YFSETQ.

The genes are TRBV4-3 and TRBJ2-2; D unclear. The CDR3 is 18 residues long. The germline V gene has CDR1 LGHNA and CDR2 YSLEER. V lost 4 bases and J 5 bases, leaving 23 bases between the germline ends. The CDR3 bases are TGCGCCAGCAGCCCTCAAGTTAGCCAATTAATCGGAACCGGGGAGCTGTTTTTT. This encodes CASSPQVSQLIGTGELFF.

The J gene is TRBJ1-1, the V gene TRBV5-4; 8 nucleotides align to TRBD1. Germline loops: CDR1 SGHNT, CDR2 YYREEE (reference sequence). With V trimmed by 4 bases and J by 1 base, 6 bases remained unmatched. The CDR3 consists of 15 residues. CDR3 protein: CASSPRTGRNTEAFF. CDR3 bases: TGTGCCAGCAGCCCTCGGACAGGGCGGAACACTGAAGCTTTCTTT.

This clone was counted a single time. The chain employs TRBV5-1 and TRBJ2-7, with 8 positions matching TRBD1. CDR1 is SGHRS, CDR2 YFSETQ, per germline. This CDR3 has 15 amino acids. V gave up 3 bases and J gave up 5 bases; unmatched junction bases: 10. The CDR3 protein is CASSSYGQGPNEQYF. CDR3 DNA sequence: TGCGCCAGCAGCTCCTATGGACAGGGACCAAACGAGCAGTACTTC.

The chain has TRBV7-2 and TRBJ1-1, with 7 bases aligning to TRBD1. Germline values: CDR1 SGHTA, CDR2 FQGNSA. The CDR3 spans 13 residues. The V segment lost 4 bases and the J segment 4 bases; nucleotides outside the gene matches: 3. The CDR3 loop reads CASSWRQGTEAFF. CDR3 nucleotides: TGTGCCAGCAGCTGGAGACAGGGCACTGAAGCTTTCTTT.

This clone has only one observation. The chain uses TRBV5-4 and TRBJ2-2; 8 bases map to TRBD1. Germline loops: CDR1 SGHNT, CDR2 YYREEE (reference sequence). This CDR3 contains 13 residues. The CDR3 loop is CEMGTGRTGELFF. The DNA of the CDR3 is TGTGAAATGGGGACAGGTCGGACCGGGGAGCTGTTTTTT.

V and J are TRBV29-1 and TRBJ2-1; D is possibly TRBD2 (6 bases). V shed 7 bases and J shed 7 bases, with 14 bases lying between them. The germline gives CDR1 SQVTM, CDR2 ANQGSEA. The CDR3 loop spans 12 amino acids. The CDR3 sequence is CSGARGGNEQFF. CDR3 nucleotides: TGCAGCGGTGCACGGGGAGGAAATGAGCAGTTCTTC.

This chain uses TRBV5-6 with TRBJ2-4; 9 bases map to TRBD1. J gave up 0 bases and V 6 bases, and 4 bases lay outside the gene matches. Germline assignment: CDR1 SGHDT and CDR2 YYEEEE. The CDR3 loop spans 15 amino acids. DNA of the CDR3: TGTGCCAGCAAGGACAGGGGAATAGCCAAAAACATTCAGTACTTC. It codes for CASKDRGIAKNIQYF.

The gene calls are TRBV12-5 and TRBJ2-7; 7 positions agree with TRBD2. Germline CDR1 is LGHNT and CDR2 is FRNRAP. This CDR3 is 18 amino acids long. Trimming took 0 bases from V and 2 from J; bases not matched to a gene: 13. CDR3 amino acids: CASGLVLNQRGATYEQYF. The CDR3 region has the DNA TGTGCTAGTGGTTTGGTACTGAATCAGCGGGGCGCCACCTACGAGCAGTACTTC.

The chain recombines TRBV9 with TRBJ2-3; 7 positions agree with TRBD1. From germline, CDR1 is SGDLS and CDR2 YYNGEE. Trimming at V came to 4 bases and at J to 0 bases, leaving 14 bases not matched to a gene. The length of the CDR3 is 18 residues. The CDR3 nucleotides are TGTGCCAGCAGCCAAAGACGACAGGGTGGGTCTAGCACAGATACGCAGTATTTT. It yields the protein CASSQRRQGGSSTDTQYF.

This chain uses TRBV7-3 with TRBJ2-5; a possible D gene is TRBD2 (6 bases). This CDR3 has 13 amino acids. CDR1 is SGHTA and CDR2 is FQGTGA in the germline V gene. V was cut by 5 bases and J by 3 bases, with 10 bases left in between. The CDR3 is CASSRGTEETQYF. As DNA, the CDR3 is TGTGCCAGCAGCCGAGGGACTGAAGAGACCCAGTACTTC.

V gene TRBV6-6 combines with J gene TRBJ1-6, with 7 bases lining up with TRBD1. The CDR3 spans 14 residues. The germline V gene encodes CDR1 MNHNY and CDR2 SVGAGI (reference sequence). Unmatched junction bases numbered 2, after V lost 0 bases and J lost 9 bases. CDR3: CASSYSQGGSPLHF. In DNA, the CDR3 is TGTGCCAGCAGTTACTCCCAGGGGGGTTCACCCCTCCACTTT.

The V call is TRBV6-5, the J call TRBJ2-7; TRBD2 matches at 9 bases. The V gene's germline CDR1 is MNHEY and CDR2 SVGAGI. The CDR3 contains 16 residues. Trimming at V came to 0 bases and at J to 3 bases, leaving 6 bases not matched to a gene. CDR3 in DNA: TGTGCCAGCAGTTACTCGATCGTAGCGGGAGTCTACGAGCAGTACTTC. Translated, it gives CASSYSIVAGVYEQYF.